This TCR beta chain came from a study of T cells in narcolepsy. Study observations and caveats: HCRT-specific and TRIB2-specific autoreactive clonotypes appeared among same-patient CSF and blood CD4+ clonotypes.

The method was immunoSEQ multiplex PCR; TCRdb's version includes in-frame clones alone and lacks a portion of them. Here the sample spans 30,000 or so clones, 80% to 90% being singletons. This CDR3 comprises 14 residues. The V and J ends lost 0 bases and 0 bases respectively, with 7 bases between them. The V gene's germline CDR1 is SGHNT and CDR2 YYREEE (reference sequence). Of note for this clone: What it binds is unknown.

The clonotype originates from a human donor with narcolepsy. This chain links TRBV5-4 with TRBJ2-7; D is possibly TRBD1 (6 bases). The sequencing input was CD45RA- memory CD4+ T cells from PBMCs. CDR3 sequence (DNA): TGTGCCAGCAGCTTGGGACAGGTCTCCTACGAGCAGTACTTC. Translation gives CASSLGQVSYEQYF.